This T cell receptor beta chain came from a study of blood T cell repertoires in COVID-19. Looking at the study overall: Samples representing acute and convalescent COVID-19 were sourced from the United States, Italy and Spain. The cDNA or gDNA used as material had been derived from T cells, B-cell-depleted T cells, or PBMCs.

How the authors handled the data: Using reference gene primer amplification, nucleated cell counts were estimated. Assay: immunoSEQ multiplex PCR; the TCRdb copy retains only in-frame clones and omits some. V, J and clone size are those of that table, while D and trimming were read from the DNA. Among 150,000 to 200,000 clones listed, approximately 86% were seen once. The CDR3 consists of 13 residues. Trimming cost V 10 bases and J 0 bases, with 12 bases left between them. CDR1 MNHEY and CDR2 SVGAGI come from the germline V gene. This chain joins TRBV6-5 and TRBJ1-2; D perhaps matches TRBD1 (6 bases). What was sequenced was peripheral blood. The receptor comes from a woman between 25 and 40 years old with active or convalescent COVID-19. This CDR3 reads CATYREPNYGYTF. CDR3 sequence (DNA): TGTGCCACCTACAGGGAACCTAACTATGGCTACACCTTC.